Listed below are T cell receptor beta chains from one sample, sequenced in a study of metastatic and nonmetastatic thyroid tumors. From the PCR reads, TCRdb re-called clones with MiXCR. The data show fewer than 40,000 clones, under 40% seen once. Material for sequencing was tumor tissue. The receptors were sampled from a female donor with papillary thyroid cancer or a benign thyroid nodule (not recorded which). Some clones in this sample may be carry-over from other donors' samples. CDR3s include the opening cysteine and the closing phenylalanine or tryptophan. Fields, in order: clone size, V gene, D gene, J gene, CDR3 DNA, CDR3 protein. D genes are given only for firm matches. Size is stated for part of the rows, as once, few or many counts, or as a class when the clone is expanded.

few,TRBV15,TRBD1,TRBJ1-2,TGTGCCACCAGCTATACAGGGGGCGAAATTAACTATGGCTACACCTTC,CATSYTGGEINYGYTF
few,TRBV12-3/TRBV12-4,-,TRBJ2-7,TGTGCCAGCAGTTTGCGGGAACCCTACGAGCAGTACTTC,CASSLREPYEQYF
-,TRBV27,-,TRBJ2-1,TGTGCCAGCAGTCCCCGACCAACGGGGGCTGCGGCCTACAATGAGCAGTTCTTC,CASSPRPTGAAAYNEQFF
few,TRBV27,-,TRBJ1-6,TGTGCCAGCAGTCGTACAGGGTCTTCACCCCTCCACTTT,CASSRTGSSPLHF
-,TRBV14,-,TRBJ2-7,TGTGCCAGCAGCCAAGGCAGTAGCGGTGTCTACGAGCAGTACTTC,CASSQGSSGVYEQYF
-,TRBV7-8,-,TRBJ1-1,TGTGCCACTCTGGGGGATACGAACACTGAAGCTTTCTTT,CATLGDTNTEAFF
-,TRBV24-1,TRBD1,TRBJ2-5,TGTGCCACCAGTGATGAGACAGGGGTTCAAGAGACCCAGTACTTC,CATSDETGVQETQYF
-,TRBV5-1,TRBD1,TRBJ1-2,TGCGCCAGCAGCTCTGGACAGGGAACTAACTATGGCTACACCTTC,CASSSGQGTNYGYTF
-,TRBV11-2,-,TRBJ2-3,TGTGCCAGCAGCTTTGGGGTCGGGGATACGCAGTATTTT,CASSFGVGDTQYF
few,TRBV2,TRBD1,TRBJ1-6,TGTGCCAGCAGTGAAATGGGTTACAGGGGTTCACCCCTCCACTTT,CASSEMGYRGSPLHF
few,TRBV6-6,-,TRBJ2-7,TGTGCCAGCAGTTACTCGCCCAGGGGCGATACCTACGAGCAGTACTTC,CASSYSPRGDTYEQYF
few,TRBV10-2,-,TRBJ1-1,TGCGCCAGCAGTGAGGCGGATTTTGAAGCTTTCTTT,CASSEADFEAFF
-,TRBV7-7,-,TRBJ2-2,TGTGCCAGCAGCTTAGACACGAACGTGGTCGGGGAGCTGTTTTTT,CASSLDTNVVGELFF
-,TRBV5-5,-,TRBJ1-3,TGTGCCAGCAGCTTGGCGGGGACTGGAAACACCATATATTTT,CASSLAGTGNTIYF
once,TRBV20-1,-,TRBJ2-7,TGCAGTGCTAGAGATCGACTGAGCTCCTACGAGCAGTACTTC,CSARDRLSSYEQYF
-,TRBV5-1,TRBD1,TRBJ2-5,TGCGCCAGCAGCGAAACAGGGGGTGGGGAGACCCAGTACTTC,CASSETGGGETQYF
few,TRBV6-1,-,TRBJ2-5,TGTGCCAGCTGGAGAAGGGAGACCCAGTACTTC,CASWRRETQYF
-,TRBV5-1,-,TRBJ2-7,TGCGCCAGCAGCTCAAGTATCGAGCAGTACTTC,CASSSSIEQYF
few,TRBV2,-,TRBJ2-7,TGTGCCAGCAGGACCCCCGAGGGTTACGAGCAGTACTTC,CASRTPEGYEQYF
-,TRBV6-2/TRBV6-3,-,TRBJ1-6,TGTGCCAGCAGTTACTCGAGGCGTATCGTCGAATATAATTCACCCCTCCACTTT,CASSYSRRIVEYNSPLHF
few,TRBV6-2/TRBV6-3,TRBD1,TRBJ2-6,TGTGCCAGCAGTTCGAAACCTACAGGGGTGGGGGCCAACGTCCTGACTTTC,CASSSKPTGVGANVLTF
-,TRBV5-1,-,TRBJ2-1,TGCGCCAGCAGCTCGCAGGGTGCTGAGCAGTTCTTC,CASSSQGAEQFF
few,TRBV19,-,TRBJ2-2,TGTGCCAGTAGTGAAGACAGCGCGAACACCGGGGAGCTGTTTTTT,CASSEDSANTGELFF
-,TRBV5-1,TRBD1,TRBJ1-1,TGCGCCAGCGGCCGGGACAGGGGAATGAACACTGAAGCTTTCTTT,CASGRDRGMNTEAFF
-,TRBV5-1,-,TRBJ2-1,TGCGCCAGCACCCTGGACAAATTCAATGAGCAGTTCTTC,CASTLDKFNEQFF
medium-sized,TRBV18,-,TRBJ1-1,TGTGCCAGCTCCGGGGAGTCGGGGGGCACTGAAGCTTTCTTT,CASSGESGGTEAFF
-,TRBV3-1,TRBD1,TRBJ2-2,TGTGCCAGCAGCCAGAGGACAGGGACCACCGGGGAGCTGTTTTTT,CASSQRTGTTGELFF
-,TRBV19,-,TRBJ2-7,TGTGCCGGTAGTGCCAGTATATCCTACGAGCAGTACTTC,CAGSASISYEQYF
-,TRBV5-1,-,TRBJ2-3,TGCGCCAGCAGCCGAGGGGGGCCGACAGATACGCAGTATTTT,CASSRGGPTDTQYF
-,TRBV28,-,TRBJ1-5,TGTGCCAGCAGTTTAGGCGAACATCAGCCCCAGCATTTT,CASSLGEHQPQHF